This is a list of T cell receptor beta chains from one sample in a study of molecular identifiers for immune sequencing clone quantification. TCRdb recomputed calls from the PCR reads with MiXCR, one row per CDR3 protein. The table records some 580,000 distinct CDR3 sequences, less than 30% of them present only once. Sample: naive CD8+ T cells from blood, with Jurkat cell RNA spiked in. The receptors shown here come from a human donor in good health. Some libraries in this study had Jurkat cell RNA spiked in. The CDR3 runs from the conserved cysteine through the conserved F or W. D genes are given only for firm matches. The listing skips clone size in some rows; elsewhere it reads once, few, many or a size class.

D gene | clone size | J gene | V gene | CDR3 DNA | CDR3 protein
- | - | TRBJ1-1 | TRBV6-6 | TGTGCCAGCAGTTACGTCCTACGTGGAGAGACTGAAGCTTTCTTT | CASSYVLRGETEAFF
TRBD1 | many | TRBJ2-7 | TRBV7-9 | TGTGCCAGCAGCTTAGTCGTCCAGGGGGCGCCGGGAGAGCAGTACTTC | CASSLVVQGAPGEQYF
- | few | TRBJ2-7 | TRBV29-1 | TGCAGCGTTGAAAGGGGGGCAGGGACACCCACCGAGCAGTACTTC | CSVERGAGTPTEQYF
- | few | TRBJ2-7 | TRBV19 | TGTGCCAGTAGTGCGGGACGGGGATGGGACTACGAGCAGTACTTC | CASSAGRGWDYEQYF
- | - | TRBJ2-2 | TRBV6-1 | TGTGCCAGCAGTGATCTTACCGGGGAGCTGTTTTTT | CASSDLTGELFF
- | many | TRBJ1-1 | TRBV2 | TGTGCCAGCAGTGAACCCCCATTCCCTGAAGCTTTCTTT | CASSEPPFPEAFF
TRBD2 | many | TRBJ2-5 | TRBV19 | TGTGCCAGTAGTATAACTAGCGGAGGGGAGACCCAGTACTTC | CASSITSGGETQYF
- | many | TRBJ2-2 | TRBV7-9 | TGTGCCAGCAGCTTCCCGGACCGCGGATACACCGGGGAGCTGTTTTTT | CASSFPDRGYTGELFF
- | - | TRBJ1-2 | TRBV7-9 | TGTGCCAGCAGCTTAGCCGGCAGTACTAACTATGGCTACACCTTC | CASSLAGSTNYGYTF
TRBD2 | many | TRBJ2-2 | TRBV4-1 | TGCGCCAGCAGCCCCGCCCTAGCGGGGGGCAGGGACACCGGGGAGCTGTTTTTT | CASSPALAGGRDTGELFF
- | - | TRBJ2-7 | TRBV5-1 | TGCGCCAGCAGCTTGACCCAGGGACCCTACGAGCAGTACTTC | CASSLTQGPYEQYF
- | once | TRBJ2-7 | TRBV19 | TGTGCCAGTAGCGAAGCCGGGATCGGTGCGTACGAGCAGTACTTC | CASSEAGIGAYEQYF
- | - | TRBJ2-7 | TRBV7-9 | TGTGCCAGCAGCATTGGACAGAGCTCCTACGAGCAGTACTTC | CASSIGQSSYEQYF
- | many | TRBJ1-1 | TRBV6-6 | TGTGCCACCGCCCCGGCGGGGGCGAACACTGAAGCTTTCTTT | CATAPAGANTEAFF
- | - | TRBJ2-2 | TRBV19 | TGTGCCAGTACCCCACCATCCCGGCCAGGGACTGCCGGGGAGCTGTTTTTT | CASTPPSRPGTAGELFF
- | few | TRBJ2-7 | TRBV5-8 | TGTGCCAGCACCCCGTGGCCGGGGAACGAGCAGTACTTC | CASTPWPGNEQYF
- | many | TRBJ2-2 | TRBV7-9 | TGTGCCAGCAGCCCACCGCTTTCTAGCAGCACCGGGGAGCTGTTTTTT | CASSPPLSSSTGELFF
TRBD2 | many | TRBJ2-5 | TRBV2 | TGTGCCAGCAGACTCCCGGGACTAGGGCAAGAGACCCAGTACTTC | CASRLPGLGQETQYF
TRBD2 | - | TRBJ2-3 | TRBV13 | TGTGCCAGCAACGCAGGGACTAGCAGAAACACAGATACGCAGTATTTT | CASNAGTSRNTDTQYF
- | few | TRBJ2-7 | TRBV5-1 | TGCGCCAGCAGCTTGGGGGGGGATCCTGATTCCTACGAGCAGTACTTC | CASSLGGDPDSYEQYF
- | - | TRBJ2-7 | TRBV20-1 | TGCAGTGCTAGAGATAACTTCGGACATCAGAGCTCCTACGAGCAGTACTTC | CSARDNFGHQSSYEQYF
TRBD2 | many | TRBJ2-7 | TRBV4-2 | TGTGCCAGCAGCCAGGAAAGCGGGATCGATATCGAGCAGTACTTC | CASSQESGIDIEQYF
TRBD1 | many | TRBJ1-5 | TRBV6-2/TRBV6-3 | TGTGCCAGCAGTTACGAGTCAGGGGGCGGAAGCAATCAGCCCCAGCATTTT | CASSYESGGGSNQPQHF
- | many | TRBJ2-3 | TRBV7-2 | TGTGCCAGCAGCTTAGCGCCGGCCGCGAGCACAGATACGCAGTATTTT | CASSLAPAASTDTQYF
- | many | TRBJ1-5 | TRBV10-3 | TGTGCCATCAGTGACGGCGGCGGGCCCCAGCATTTT | CAISDGGGPQHF
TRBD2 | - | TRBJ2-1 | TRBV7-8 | TGTGCCAGCAGCTTTAGGGGTGGGACTAGAGCAGCCTACAATGAGCAGTTCTTC | CASSFRGGTRAAYNEQFF
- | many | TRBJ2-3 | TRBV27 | TGTGCCAGCTCCGACGGCGCTAGCCTAACAGATACGCAGTATTTT | CASSDGASLTDTQYF
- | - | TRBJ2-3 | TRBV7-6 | TGTGCCAGCAGCTTAGATTGGGCCACCACAGATACGCGGTATTTT | CASSLDWATTDTRYF
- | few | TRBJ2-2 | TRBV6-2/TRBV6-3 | TGTGCCAGCAGCACAAGAAAAACGAACACCGGGGAGCTGTTTTTT | CASSTRKTNTGELFF
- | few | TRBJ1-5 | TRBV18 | TGTGCCAGTAATTACCGGGGGGACATTTATCAGCCCCAGCATTTT | CASNYRGDIYQPQHF
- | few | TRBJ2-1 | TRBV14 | TGTGCCAGCAGCCTCTTCAGAGGCGGGGCCACCTACAATGAGCAGTTCTTC | CASSLFRGGATYNEQFF
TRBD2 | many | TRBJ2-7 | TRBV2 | TGTGCCAGCTACGGACTAGCGGAGTCCTACGAGCAGTACTTC | CASYGLAESYEQYF
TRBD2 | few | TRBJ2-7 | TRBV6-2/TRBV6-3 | TGTGCCAGCAGTTACGGAGCGGGGGTATCCTACGAGCAGTACTTC | CASSYGAGVSYEQYF
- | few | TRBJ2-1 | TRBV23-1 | TGCGCCAGCAGTCAATCATCCCCACCCCATATATCCTACAATGAGCAGTTCTTC | CASSQSSPPHISYNEQFF
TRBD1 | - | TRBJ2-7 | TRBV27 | TGTGCCAGCAGTCTTACGACAGGGGGGAGCTACGAGCAGTACTTC | CASSLTTGGSYEQYF
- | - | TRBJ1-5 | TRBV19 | TGTGCCAGTAGTACATTGGAGGGTAGCAATCAGCCCCAGCATTTT | CASSTLEGSNQPQHF
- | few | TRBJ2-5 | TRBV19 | TGTGCCAGTAGCACCCCGTCCGGGCACGAGACCCAGTACTTC | CASSTPSGHETQYF
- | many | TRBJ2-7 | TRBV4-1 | TGCGCCAGCAGCCAAGAGCCGGGAAACTACGAGCAGTACTTC | CASSQEPGNYEQYF
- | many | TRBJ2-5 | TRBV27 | TGTGCCAGCAGTTTATCGGGGGGAAAGAGACCCCAGTACTTC | CASSLSGGKRPQYF
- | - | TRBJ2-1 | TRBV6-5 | TGTGCCAGCAGACCGGGGGACAATGAGCAGATCTTC | CASRPGDNEQIF
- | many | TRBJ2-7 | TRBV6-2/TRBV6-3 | TGTGCCAGCAGAGTCGGGCCACTGACGTACGAGCAGTACTTC | CASRVGPLTYEQYF
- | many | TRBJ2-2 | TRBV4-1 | TGCGCCAGCAGCCAAGGGACGAACACCGGGGAGCTGTTTTTT | CASSQGTNTGELFF
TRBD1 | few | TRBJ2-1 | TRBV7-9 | TGTGCCAGCAGCTCACCGGGACAGGGTCTCAATGAGCAGTTCTTC | CASSSPGQGLNEQFF
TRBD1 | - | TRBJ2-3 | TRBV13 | TGTGCCAGCAGCCCAGGACAGGGAGGAACAGATACGCAGTATTTT | CASSPGQGGTDTQYF
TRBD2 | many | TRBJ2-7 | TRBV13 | TGTGCCAGCAGCCCCAGGGGACCTAGCGGGAGGATCGAGCAGTACTTC | CASSPRGPSGRIEQYF
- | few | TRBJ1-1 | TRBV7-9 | TGTGCCAGCAGCCCACATACGAACACTGAAGCTTTCTTT | CASSPHTNTEAFF
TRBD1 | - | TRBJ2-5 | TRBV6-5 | TGTGCCAGCAGTTACGATCTAGGGGGCGAGACCCAGTACTTC | CASSYDLGGETQYF
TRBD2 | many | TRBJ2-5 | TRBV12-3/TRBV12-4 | TGTGCCAGCCGGACTAGCCTGGGTGAGACCCAGTACTTC | CASRTSLGETQYF
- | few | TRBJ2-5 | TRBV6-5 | TGTGCCAGCAGTTACTCCCCAGGGGATCAAGAGCCCCAGTACTTC | CASSYSPGDQEPQYF
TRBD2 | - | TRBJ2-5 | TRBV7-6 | TGTGCCAGCAGCTTAGAGGCGGGGGGGCCAAGAGAGACCCAGTACTTC | CASSLEAGGPRETQYF